The 3 T cell receptor beta chains given below trace back to one sample, sequenced in a study of OX40 agonist ivuxolimab in advanced cancers. Some clones are missing from TCRdb's copy, which holds only in-frame ones; the method was immunoSEQ multiplex PCR. The table records some 80,000 clones, approximately 89% of them present only once. This sample comprised CD4+ or CD8+ T cells sorted from blood, obtained in a trial of the OX40 agonist ivuxolimab. Receptors originate from an adult with an advanced solid tumor such as melanoma, head and neck, liver or kidney cancer.

This chain joins TRBV5-1 and TRBJ2-1; D possibly corresponds to TRBD2 (5 bases). CDR3 size: 16 residues. In germline, CDR1 is SGHRS, CDR2 YFSETQ. V was cut by 2 bases and J by 0 bases, with 12 bases left in between. CDR3: CASSFWARVSYNEQFF. CDR3 nucleotide sequence: TGCGCCAGCAGCTTTTGGGCGCGGGTCTCCTACAATGAGCAGTTCTTC.

The rearrangement joins TRBV7-6 to TRBJ2-7; 9 bases agree with TRBD1. Germline V gives CDR1 SGHVS, CDR2 FNYEAQ. After removal of 1 base from V and 7 bases from J, the junction contained 5 bases not matched to a gene. The CDR3 has 14 amino acids. In nucleotides, the CDR3 is TGTGCCAGCAGCTTAGACCGGGACAGGGAGGAGCAGTACTTC. As protein: CASSLDRDREEQYF.

The V gene is TRBV2, the J gene TRBJ1-5; D is possibly TRBD1 (5 bases). Germline values: CDR1 SNHLY, CDR2 FYNNEI. This CDR3 has 13 amino acids. Trimming removed 6 bases from V and 5 bases from J, with 11 bases in between. CDR3 residues: CASSDDRDQPQHF. The CDR3 DNA follows: TGTGCCAGCAGCGATGACAGAGATCAGCCCCAGCATTTT.